This T cell receptor (beta chain) was identified during a study of cytomegalovirus exposure and HLA in healthy donors. Study outcomes and limitations: A later analysis appeared to link common viral pathogens to several of the most significant clusters. Cytomegalovirus association was assigned to some 160 TCR beta chains.

This clone was counted once. The antigen is unknown. 60 Vbeta and 13 Jbeta primers were used in PCR. Repertoires were generated with immunoSEQ multiplex PCR, while TCRdb's copy carries only in-frame clones and drops some. The sample consists of nearly 65,000 clones, roughly two thirds of them appearing once. Germline V gene sequence: CDR1 SGHVS, CDR2 FNYEAQ. V gave up 2 bases and J gave up 4 bases, with 11 bases separating them. The CDR3 loop spans 14 amino acids. The J gene is TRBJ1-2, the V gene TRBV7-6, with D perhaps matching TRBD1 (6 bases). The sequence was obtained from a man in his fifties in good health and CMV-seronegative. Sequenced material: PBMCs. CDR3 DNA sequence: TGTGCCAGCAGCTTATACAGGGACGGCTATGGCTACACCTTC. Translating gives CASSLYRDGYGYTF.